This TCR beta chain was identified during a study of blood T cell repertoires in COVID-19. For the study at large: From the United States, Italy and Spain came samples of acute and convalescent COVID-19. T cells, B-cell-depleted T cells, or PBMCs supplied cDNA or gDNA.

In the authors' methods: Amplification from reference gene primers served as the basis for estimated nucleated cell counts. Produced via immunoSEQ multiplex PCR; TCRdb's table is partial and in-frame only. Clonal size and the V and J genes are those of that table, whereas D and trimming came from the DNA. The sample has around 270,000 clones, more than 75% seen once. The source is a man in his forties who had recovered from COVID-19. The source material was peripheral blood.

The CDR3 loop reads CASSPTGHGFIGGRLLEQYF. In DNA, the CDR3 is TGTGCCAGCAGCCCGACAGGGCATGGTTTCATCGGGGGACGCCTCCTGGAGCAGTACTTC. The V gene is TRBV2, the J gene TRBJ2-7; D perhaps matches TRBD1 (7 bases). CDR3 length: 20 amino acids. Trimming left V 6 bases short and J 7 bases short, with 37 bases between. Germline values: CDR1 SNHLY, CDR2 FYNNEI.